These T cell receptor beta chains were read from a single sample in a study of T cell responses to AZD1222 COVID-19 vaccine. Generated by immunoSEQ multiplex PCR, the TCRdb table keeps only in-frame clones and is missing some. The sample includes about 150,000 clones, just over 90% of them seen just once. Material: peripheral blood, obtained on day 0 of AZD1222 vaccination. Receptors originate from an adult in good health. Both conserved end residues are part of each CDR3. A D gene is named only where the DNA matches it firmly. Part of the rows lack a size; the others show once, few, many or a class for expanded clones.

-	-	TRBJ2-2	TRBV7-8	TGTGCCAGCAGCCTTACGAACACCGGGGAGCTGTTTTTT	CASSLTNTGELFF
-	-	TRBJ2-2	TRBV5-1	TGCGCCAGCAGCCAGGTGGGGGACTTCACCGGGGAGCTGTTTTTT	CASSQVGDFTGELFF
-	-	TRBJ1-6	TRBV15	TGTGCCACCAGCAGAGGTGGGGGGGTATGGGGTTCACCCCTCCACTTT	CATSRGGGVWGSPLHF
-	-	TRBJ1-5	TRBV19	TGTGCCAGTAGTATTTCCCCCGGGGGGGGCCTACTCAATCAGCCCCAGCATTTT	CASSISPGGGLLNQPQHF
-	-	TRBJ1-3	TRBV11-3	TGTGCCAGCAGCCCTACAGTAAACACCATATATTTT	CASSPTVNTIYF
-	-	TRBJ1-1	TRBV28	TGTGCCAGCAGTTTACGCCGACTGAACACTGAAGCTTTCTTT	CASSLRRLNTEAFF
-	-	TRBJ1-2	TRBV28	TGTGCCAGCAGTTTACTCTGGGGGACGGGCAAGGACTACACCTTC	CASSLLWGTGKDYTF
-	TRBD1	TRBJ1-2	TRBV12-3/TRBV12-4	TGTGCCAGCAGGGACAGGACGGTCTATGGCTACACCTTC	CASRDRTVYGYTF
-	TRBD2	TRBJ2-1	TRBV5-1	TGCGCCAGCAGCCGGCAGGGACTAGCGGCGGAAGAGCAGTTCTTC	CASSRQGLAAEEQFF
-	-	TRBJ1-3	TRBV4-2	TGTGCCAGCAGCCAAGATCCCGGCATTGGAAACACCATATATTTT	CASSQDPGIGNTIYF
-	-	TRBJ1-6	TRBV28	TGTGCCAGCAGTTTGACAGGAGGTAATTCACCCCTCCACTTT	CASSLTGGNSPLHF
-	TRBD1	TRBJ1-1	TRBV19	TGTGCCAGTAGTATACAGGGGGCGGGGAACACTGAAGCTTTCTTT	CASSIQGAGNTEAFF
-	TRBD1	TRBJ1-2	TRBV3-1/TRBV3-2	TGTGCCAGCAGCCAAGAAGGACAGGGAGTCTATGGCTACACCTTC	CASSQEGQGVYGYTF
-	TRBD1	TRBJ2-1	TRBV6-1	TGTGCCAGCAGTGAACGGGGCAGGGGGTCTAATGAGCAGTTCTTC	CASSERGRGSNEQFF
-	-	TRBJ2-5	TRBV3-1/TRBV3-2	TGTGCCAGCAGTAAGCGGTTCCAAGAGACCCAGTACTTC	CASSKRFQETQYF
-	-	TRBJ1-1	TRBV18	TGTGCCAGCTCACCGGTTAGACAGCTCATGAACACTGAAGCTTTCTTT	CASSPVRQLMNTEAFF
few	-	TRBJ1-1	TRBV6-5	TGTGCCAGCAGTTACGGGGGGGCGAACACTGAAGCTTTCTTT	CASSYGGANTEAFF
once	-	TRBJ2-2	TRBV25-1	TGTGCCACCCTTGGGGGCACCGGGGAGCTGTTTTTT	CATLGGTGELFF
-	-	TRBJ1-1	TRBV6-2/TRBV6-3	TGTGCCAGCAGTTACGGGGGGCGTTGGACTGAAGCTTTCTTT	CASSYGGRWTEAFF
-	-	TRBJ1-1	TRBV7-6	TGTGCCAGCAGCCCTAGGGGGGACTTCGGAGCTTTCTTT	CASSPRGDFGAFF
-	-	TRBJ1-5	TRBV21-1	TGTGCCAGCAGCAAAGGCAGGGCTAGCAATCAGCCCCAGCATTTT	CASSKGRASNQPQHF
few	TRBD1	TRBJ1-2	TRBV5-8	TGTGCCAGCCTAAGTCCCGGGACAGGGAAATATGGCTACACCTTC	CASLSPGTGKYGYTF
-	TRBD1	TRBJ1-1	TRBV19	TGTGCCAGTAGTATCCAGGGGGTCATGAACACTGAAGCTTTCTTT	CASSIQGVMNTEAFF